A single T cell receptor beta chain is shown here with its context. Its antigen is currently unknown. The sample is drawn from a study of CD4 T cells in relation to SARS-CoV-2 and coronaviruses. Study in general: Two subjects were Hispanic; patients were fewer than ten males and 4 females.

Regarding the study as a whole: Pre-pandemic and post-infection samples never came from the same donor.

This CDR3 is built from 16 residues. The V gene's germline CDR1 is SGHRS and CDR2 YFSETQ. The V segment lost 0 bases and the J segment 6 bases; nucleotides outside the gene matches: 4. The assay was immunoSEQ multiplex PCR, and TCRdb's table has in-frame clones only and misses some. The sample consists of about 40,000 clones, 82% of them appearing once. Sequenced material: naive CD4+ T cells from PBMCs, cultured in vitro. Regarding subset: naive CD4+ T cells isolated by negative enrichment. This TCR was sampled from an adult with COVID-19. The rearrangement links TRBV5-1 to TRBJ2-3; TRBD2 aligns across 13 bases. The DNA of the CDR3 is TGCGCCAGCAGCTTGGTTGGGACTAGCGGGATGGATACGCAGTATTTT. It translates to CASSLVGTSGMDTQYF.